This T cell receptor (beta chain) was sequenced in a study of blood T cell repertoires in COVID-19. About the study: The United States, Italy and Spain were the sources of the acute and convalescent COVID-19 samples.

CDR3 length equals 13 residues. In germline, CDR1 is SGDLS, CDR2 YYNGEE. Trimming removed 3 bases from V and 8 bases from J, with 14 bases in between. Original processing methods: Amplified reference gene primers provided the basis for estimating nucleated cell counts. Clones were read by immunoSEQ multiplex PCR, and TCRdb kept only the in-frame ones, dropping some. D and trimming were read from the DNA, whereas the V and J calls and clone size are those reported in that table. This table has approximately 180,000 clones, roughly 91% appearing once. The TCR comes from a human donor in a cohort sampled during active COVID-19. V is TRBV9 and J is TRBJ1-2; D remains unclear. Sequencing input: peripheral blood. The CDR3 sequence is CASSEREDRGYTF. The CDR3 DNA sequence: TGTGCCAGCAGCGAGAGGGAAGACCGGGGCTACACCTTC. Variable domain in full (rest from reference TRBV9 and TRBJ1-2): DSGVTQTPKHLITATGQRVTLRCSPRSGDLSVYWYQQSLDQGLQFLIQYYNGEERAKGNILERFSAQQFPDLHSELNLSSLELGDSALYFCASSEREDRGYTFGSGTRLTVV.